This is a list of T cell receptor beta chains from one sample in a study of PD-1 blockade in classical Hodgkin lymphoma. Libraries were prepared by immunoSEQ multiplex PCR; TCRdb keeps only in-frame clonotypes and omits some of them. The repertoire has approximately 15,000 clones, about four fifths of them found once; the top ten carry roughly a quarter. Sequenced material: peripheral blood mononuclear cells (PBMCs), taken before the second cycle of nivolumab. These receptors all stem from a human donor with classical Hodgkin lymphoma. Both conserved end residues are part of each CDR3. A D gene is named only where the DNA matches it firmly. Clone size is not always given. Where it is, it says once, few, many or a class for expanded clones.

CDR3 DNA	CDR3 protein	D gene	clone size	V gene	J gene
TGTGCCAGCTCACGGGATAATCAGCCCCAGCATTTT	CASSRDNQPQHF	NA	NA	TRBV7-2	TRBJ1-5
TGTGCCAGTAGTGTGGGACACAGGGGCTACACCTTC	CASSVGHRGYTF	NA	NA	TRBV19	TRBJ1-2
TGTGCCAGCAGCTTAGGCGCAAACACTGAAGCTTTCTTT	CASSLGANTEAFF	NA	NA	TRBV7-2	TRBJ1-1
TGTGCCAGCTCACCCGACCAGAACACTGAAGCTTTCTTT	CASSPDQNTEAFF	NA	NA	TRBV18	TRBJ1-1
TGTGCCAGCAGTTTAAACCATTCACCCCTCCACTTT	CASSLNHSPLHF	NA	NA	TRBV28	TRBJ1-6
TGTGCCAGCAGCGCCTACGGGGTTTGGTCTGAAGCTTTCTTT	CASSAYGVWSEAFF	NA	NA	TRBV7-8	TRBJ1-1
TGTGCCAGCAGCCAAGATATTCCCCTGGACACCTCCTACGAGCAGTACTTC	CASSQDIPLDTSYEQYF	NA	NA	TRBV4-2	TRBJ2-7
TGTGCCAGCAGCTTGGGTCGGGGAAATGAAAAACTGTTTTTT	CASSLGRGNEKLFF	NA	NA	TRBV5-6	TRBJ1-4
TGCGCCAGCAGCTTCTGGGGGGGCACTGAAGCTTTCTTT	CASSFWGGTEAFF	NA	NA	TRBV5-1	TRBJ1-1
TGTGCCAGCAGCTTCTCAACCCATTCCAATTCACCCCTCCACTTT	CASSFSTHSNSPLHF	NA	NA	TRBV7-9	TRBJ1-6
TGTGCCAGCAGTTTTAAGGGGTTCGGAGGCTACACCTTC	CASSFKGFGGYTF	NA	NA	TRBV28	TRBJ1-2
TGTGCCAGCAGTTGGGCAGGGGCTGGAAACACCATATATTTT	CASSWAGAGNTIYF	NA	NA	TRBV6-9	TRBJ1-3
TGCGCCAGCAGCGAAACAGGGGGCAACTATGGCTACACCTTC	CASSETGGNYGYTF	TRBD1	NA	TRBV5-1	TRBJ1-2
TGTGCCAGCAGCAGCAGAATGCCCCCAGAGACCCAGTACTTC	CASSSRMPPETQYF	NA	once	TRBV5-6	TRBJ2-5
TGCAGTGCTTATACATCCTACGAGCAGTACTTC	CSAYTSYEQYF	NA	NA	TRBV20-1	TRBJ2-7
TGTGCCAGCAGCGGAGCCCAAGGGACAGGGCTACAAGAGACCCAGTACTTC	CASSGAQGTGLQETQYF	TRBD1	few	TRBV7-2	TRBJ2-5
TGCGCCAGCAGCTTGGGCAGTCAAGAGACCCAGTACTTC	CASSLGSQETQYF	NA	NA	TRBV5-1	TRBJ2-5
TGTGCCAGCAGTCCTCGGACAAATTACCAAGAGACCCAGTACTTC	CASSPRTNYQETQYF	NA	NA	TRBV28	TRBJ2-5
TGTGCCAGCAGTTTAGGAACGAGCAATCAGCCCCAGCATTTT	CASSLGTSNQPQHF	NA	NA	TRBV27	TRBJ1-5
TGTGCCAGCAGCGTTTATGGAAACCCCACAGATACGCAGTATTTT	CASSVYGNPTDTQYF	NA	NA	TRBV9	TRBJ2-3
TGTGCCAGCTCACCGGTTCTCAGGGGCTCATGGATCTTC	CASSPVLRGSWIF	NA	NA	TRBV18	TRBJ2-1
TGTGCCAGCAGCCATCCGTACGCAGATACGCAGTATTTT	CASSHPYADTQYF	NA	NA	TRBV4-2	TRBJ2-3
TGTGCCAGCAGCGTAGAGCCGGCTTTGAACACTGAAGCTTTCTTT	CASSVEPALNTEAFF	NA	NA	TRBV9	TRBJ1-1
TGTGCCACTACTGATGGACAGGGCAGCTCCTACAATGAGCAGTTCTTC	CATTDGQGSSYNEQFF	TRBD1	NA	TRBV15	TRBJ2-1
TGTGCCAGCAGTTCCCTCAGGACGGGCAGGGGCTACACCTTC	CASSSLRTGRGYTF	NA	NA	TRBV28	TRBJ1-2
TGTGCCAGCAGCTTAGCAGGGAACAATCAGCCCCAGCATTTT	CASSLAGNNQPQHF	NA	few	TRBV7-9	TRBJ1-5
TGTGCCAGCAGTTTGGGAGCGGGGAAGGATAAGCAGTTCTTC	CASSLGAGKDKQFF	TRBD2	NA	TRBV6-5	TRBJ2-1
TGTGCCAGCAGCTTAATTCAGGGAATAAACACCATATATTTT	CASSLIQGINTIYF	NA	once	TRBV7-3	TRBJ1-3
TGTGCCAGCAGCCCCGGGCCTAATGAAAAACTGTTTTTT	CASSPGPNEKLFF	NA	NA	TRBV7-2	TRBJ1-4
TGTGCCAGCAGCTTAAATAACCGCTCACCCCTCCACTTT	CASSLNNRSPLHF	NA	NA	TRBV7-9	TRBJ1-6